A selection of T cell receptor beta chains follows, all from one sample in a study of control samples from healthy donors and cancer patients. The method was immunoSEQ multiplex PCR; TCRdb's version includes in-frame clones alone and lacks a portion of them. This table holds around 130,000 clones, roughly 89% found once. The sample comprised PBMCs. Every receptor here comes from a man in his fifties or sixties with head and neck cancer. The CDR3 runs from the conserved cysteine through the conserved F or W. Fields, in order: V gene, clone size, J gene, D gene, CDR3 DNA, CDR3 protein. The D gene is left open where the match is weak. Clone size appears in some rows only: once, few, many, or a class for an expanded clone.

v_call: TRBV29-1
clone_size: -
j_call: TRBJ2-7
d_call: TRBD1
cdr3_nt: TGCAGCGTTGAACCTGGGACAGGTGAAAACGAGCAGTACTTC
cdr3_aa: CSVEPGTGENEQYF

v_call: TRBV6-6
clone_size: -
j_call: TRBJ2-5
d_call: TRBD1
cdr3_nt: TGTGCCAGCAGTTACAAGGCAGGGGGCGCAGAGACCCAGTACTTC
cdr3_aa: CASSYKAGGAETQYF

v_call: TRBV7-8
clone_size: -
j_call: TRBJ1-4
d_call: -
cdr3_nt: TGTGCCAGCTGCCCCGCCGCGCGGGGGGTTAGTGAAAAACTGTTTTTT
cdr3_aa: CASCPAARGVSEKLFF

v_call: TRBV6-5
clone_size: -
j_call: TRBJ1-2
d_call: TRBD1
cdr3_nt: TGTGCCAGCAGCAGGACAGGGGATAACTATGGCTACACCTTC
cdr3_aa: CASSRTGDNYGYTF

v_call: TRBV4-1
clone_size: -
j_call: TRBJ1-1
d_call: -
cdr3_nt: TGCGCCAGCAGCCAAGATGCCAAATACACGGGGCCCACTGAAGCTTTCTTT
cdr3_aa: CASSQDAKYTGPTEAFF

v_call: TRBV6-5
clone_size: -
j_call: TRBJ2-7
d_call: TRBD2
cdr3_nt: TGTGCCAGCAGTTACTCAGCGGGGTCGCCCCCTTACGAGCAGTACTTC
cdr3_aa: CASSYSAGSPPYEQYF

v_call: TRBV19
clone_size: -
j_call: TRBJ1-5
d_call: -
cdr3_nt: TGTGCCAGTAGTGTCCACCGGACGGAGCGCAATCAGCCCCAGCATTTT
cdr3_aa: CASSVHRTERNQPQHF

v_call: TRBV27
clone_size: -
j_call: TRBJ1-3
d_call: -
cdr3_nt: TGTGCCAGCAGTCTAGGGGGTTTTGGAAACACCATATATTTT
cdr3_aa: CASSLGGFGNTIYF

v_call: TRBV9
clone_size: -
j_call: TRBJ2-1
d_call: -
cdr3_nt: TGTGCCAGCAGCTCCGGCGGGCAGGGGTCAGGCGAGCAGTTCTTC
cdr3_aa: CASSSGGQGSGEQFF

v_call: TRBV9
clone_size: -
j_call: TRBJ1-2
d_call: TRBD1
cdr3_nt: TGTGCCAGCAGCGCCCAGGGGGCTGGCTACACCTTC
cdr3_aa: CASSAQGAGYTF

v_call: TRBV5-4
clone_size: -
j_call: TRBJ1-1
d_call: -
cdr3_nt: TGTGCCAGCAGCGGGGGTTTGGAGGCGTTCTTT
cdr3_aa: CASSGGLEAFF

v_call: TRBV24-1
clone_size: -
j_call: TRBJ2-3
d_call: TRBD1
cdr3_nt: TGTGCCACCAGTGATTGGGGCAGGGGGCGAGGAGATACGCAGTATTTT
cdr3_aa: CATSDWGRGRGDTQYF

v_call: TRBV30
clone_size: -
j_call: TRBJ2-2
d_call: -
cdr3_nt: TGTGCCTGGAGTCGGAACTCAGGGGACGGGGAGCTGTTTTTT
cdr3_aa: CAWSRNSGDGELFF

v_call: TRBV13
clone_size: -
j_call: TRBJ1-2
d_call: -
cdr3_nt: TGTGCCAGCAGCTTAGGACCCACGAATGGCTACACCTTC
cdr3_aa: CASSLGPTNGYTF

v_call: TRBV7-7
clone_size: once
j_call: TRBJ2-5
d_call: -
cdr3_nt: TGTGCTAGCAGCCTCAACACCCAAGAGACCCAGTACTTC
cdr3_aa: CASSLNTQETQYF

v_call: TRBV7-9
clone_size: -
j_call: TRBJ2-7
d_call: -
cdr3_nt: TGTGCCAGCAGCTGGCCGGGGGGCGGCCTATACGAGCAGTACTTC
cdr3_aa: CASSWPGGGLYEQYF

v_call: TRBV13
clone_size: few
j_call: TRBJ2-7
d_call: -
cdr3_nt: TGTGCCAGCAGCCCCAATTTCGGTCAGGGGATGCAGTACTTC
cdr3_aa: CASSPNFGQGMQYF

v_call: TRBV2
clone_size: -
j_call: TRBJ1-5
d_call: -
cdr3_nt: TGTGCCAGCAGTCGACACCCTAATCAGCCCCAGCATTTT
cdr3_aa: CASSRHPNQPQHF

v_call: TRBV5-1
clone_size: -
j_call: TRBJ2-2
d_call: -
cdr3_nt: TGCGCCAGCGGGACACCGAACACCGGGGAGCTGTTTTTT
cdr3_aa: CASGTPNTGELFF

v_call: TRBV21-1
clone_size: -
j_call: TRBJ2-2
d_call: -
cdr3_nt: TGTGCCAGCACCCTCGGGAGGGTACCGGGGGAGCTGTTTTTT
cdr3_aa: CASTLGRVPGELFF

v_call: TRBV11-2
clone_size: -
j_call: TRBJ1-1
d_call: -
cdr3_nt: TGTGCCAGCACCCCGAGGTTGTCCGGGCTTAGGGTTGGCACTGAAGCTTTCTTT
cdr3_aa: CASTPRLSGLRVGTEAFF

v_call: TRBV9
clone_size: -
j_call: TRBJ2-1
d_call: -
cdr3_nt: TGTGCCAGCAGCGACCCCGGGGAGACGTCCTACAATGAGCAGTTCTTC
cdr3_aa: CASSDPGETSYNEQFF